The TCR beta chain under discussion was sequenced for a study of regulatory T cells in long-lasting Graves disease. The J segment lost 4 bases and the V segment lost 4 bases, leaving 3 bases of the junction unmatched. CDR3 length: 14 residues. Germline CDR1 is SGHRS and CDR2 is YFSETQ. This clonotype appeared many times. Time point reported: newly diagnosed GD, antithyroid drugs for less than 3 months. Construction of the TCR library relied on RNA isolated from PBMCs. Relying on iRepertoire HTBI primers and Arm-PCR of CDR3 regions, the team built TCR beta libraries. TCRdb ran MiXCR on the multiplex PCR reads and lists one entry per CDR3 protein. The sample gives roughly 500,000 distinct CDR3 sequences, less than 15% of which show up once; roughly a tenth is in the top ten. This same sample was also taken into another study, of T cells in Graves' hyperthyroidism and ophthalmopathy. From that paper: Uncontrolled infection, other autoimmune disease, pregnancy or lactation excluded patients.

The chain uses TRBV5-1 and TRBJ2-3; 10 bases align to TRBD1. The sample in question was peripheral blood mononuclear cells (PBMCs), obtained at new diagnosis, from a patient treated with antithyroid drugs. The sequence derives from a man aged 30-40 years with Graves disease. The CDR3 reads CASSPGQGADTQYF. The CDR3 nucleotides are TGCGCCAGCAGCCCCGGACAGGGGGCAGATACGCAGTATTTT.